The present T cell receptor (beta chain) was sequenced within a study of control samples from healthy donors and cancer patients. Germline V gives CDR1 MNHEY, CDR2 SVGAGI. CDR3 length equals 13 residues. With 2 bases removed from V and 8 bases from J, the gap between germline ends came to 10 bases. This clone was counted a single time. TCRdb keeps only in-frame clones here, not all; method: immunoSEQ multiplex PCR. The sample holds around 110,000 clones, approximately 90% seen once. The sample taken for sequencing was PBMCs. This chain joins TRBV6-5 and TRBJ2-4; no definite D call. This receptor was obtained from a woman aged 45-65 years with colorectal cancer. CDR3: CASSYGWGDIQYF. The CDR3 coding sequence is TGTGCCAGCAGTTACGGATGGGGTGACATTCAGTACTTC.